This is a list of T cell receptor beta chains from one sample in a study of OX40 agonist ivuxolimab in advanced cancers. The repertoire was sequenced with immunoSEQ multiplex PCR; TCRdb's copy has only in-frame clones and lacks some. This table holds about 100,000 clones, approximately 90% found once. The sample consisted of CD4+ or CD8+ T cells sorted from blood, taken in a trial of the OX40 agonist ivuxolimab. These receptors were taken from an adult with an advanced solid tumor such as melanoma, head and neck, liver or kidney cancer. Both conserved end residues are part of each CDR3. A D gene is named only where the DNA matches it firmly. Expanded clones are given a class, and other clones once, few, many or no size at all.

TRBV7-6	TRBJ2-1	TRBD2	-	TGTGCCAGCAGCTTACATTCGGACGGCGGGAGGGCGGAGTTCTTC	CASSLHSDGGRAEFF
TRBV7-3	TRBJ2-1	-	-	TGTGCCAGCAGCTCGACCCCCTTGACGGAGGGGGGTGAGCAGTTCTTC	CASSSTPLTEGGEQFF
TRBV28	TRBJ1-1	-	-	TGTGCCACTAGCCAATCAAGAGCTTTCTTT	CATSQSRAFF
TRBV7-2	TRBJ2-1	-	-	TGTGCCAGCAGCTTATTGGTCGACAATGAGCAGTTCTTC	CASSLLVDNEQFF
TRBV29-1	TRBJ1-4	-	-	TGCAGCGTTGAGGTACCGACTAATGAAAAACTGTTTTTT	CSVEVPTNEKLFF
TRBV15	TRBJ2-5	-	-	TGTGCCACCAGCAGAGATCGGAGCAGAACAGAGACCCAGTACTTC	CATSRDRSRTETQYF
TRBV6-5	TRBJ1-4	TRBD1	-	TGTGCCAGCAGAAGGGACAGGGATAATGAAAAACTGTTTTTT	CASRRDRDNEKLFF
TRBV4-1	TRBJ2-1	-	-	TGCGCCAGCAGCCAAGTAATCCCCGGGCTAGCTTACAATGAGCAGTTCTTC	CASSQVIPGLAYNEQFF
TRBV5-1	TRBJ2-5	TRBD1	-	TGCGCCAGCAGCAGGGACAGTCACGAGACCCAGTACTTC	CASSRDSHETQYF
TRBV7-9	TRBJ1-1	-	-	TGTGCCAGCAGCAGACTGCTCATGAACACTGAAGCTTTCTTT	CASSRLLMNTEAFF
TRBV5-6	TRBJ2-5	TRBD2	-	TGTGCCAGCAGCAAAACAGCGACTAGCGGGACAGAGACCCAGTACTTC	CASSKTATSGTETQYF
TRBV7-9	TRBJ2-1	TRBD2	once	TGTGCCAGCAGCTTATTCCGGACTAGCGCCTTCGATGAGCAGTTCTTC	CASSLFRTSAFDEQFF
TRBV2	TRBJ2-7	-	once	TGTGCCAGCAGTCATAAGGAGTACGAGCAGTACTTC	CASSHKEYEQYF
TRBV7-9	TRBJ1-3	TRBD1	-	TGTGCCAGCAGCCCGTGGACAGGGGGCCCCACAATCTATGGAAACACCATATATTTT	CASSPWTGGPTIYGNTIYF
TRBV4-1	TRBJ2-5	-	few	TGCGCCAGCAGCCAAGATTTAACGTTGACCCGGCAAGAGACCCAGTACTTC	CASSQDLTLTRQETQYF
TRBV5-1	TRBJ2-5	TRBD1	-	TGCGCCAGCAGCCCCCCGGGACAGGGGTATGAGACCCAGTACTTC	CASSPPGQGYETQYF
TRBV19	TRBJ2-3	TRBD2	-	TGTGCCAGTACCCCGACGAGCGGGAGAGGAGATACGCAGTATTTT	CASTPTSGRGDTQYF
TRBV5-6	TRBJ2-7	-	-	TGTGCCAGCAGCTTGGGACAGTTCTACGAGCAGTACTTC	CASSLGQFYEQYF
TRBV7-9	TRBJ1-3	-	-	TGTGCCAGCAGCTTTGGACTGACCTCTGGAAACACCATATATTTT	CASSFGLTSGNTIYF
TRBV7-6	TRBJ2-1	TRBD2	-	TGTGCCAGCAGCCCGAGGACTAGCGGGAACAATGAGCAGTTCTTC	CASSPRTSGNNEQFF
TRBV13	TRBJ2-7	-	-	TGTGCCAGCTCCATCATCCGGGATTCCTACGAGCAGTACTTC	CASSIIRDSYEQYF
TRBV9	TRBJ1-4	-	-	TGTGCCAGCAGCCACCAAACAGGCACTGAAAAACTGTTTTTT	CASSHQTGTEKLFF
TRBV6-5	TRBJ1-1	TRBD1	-	TGTGCCAGCAGAAAAAAAACAGGGGCCGGTGAAGCTTTCTTT	CASRKKTGAGEAFF
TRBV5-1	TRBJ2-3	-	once	TGCGCCAGCAGCTCCCTACTGGGGGGTACGCAGTATTTT	CASSSLLGGTQYF
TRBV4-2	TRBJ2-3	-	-	TGTGCCAGCAGCCAAGATCGGCACACAGATACGCAGTATTTT	CASSQDRHTDTQYF
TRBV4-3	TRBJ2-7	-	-	TGCGCCAGCAGCCAAGATGATAGCGCCTACGAGCAGTACTTC	CASSQDDSAYEQYF
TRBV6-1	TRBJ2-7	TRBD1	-	TGTGCCAGCAGTAAAACCGGGACAGCAGCCTACGAGCAGTACTTC	CASSKTGTAAYEQYF
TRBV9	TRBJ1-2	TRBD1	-	TGTGCCAGCAGCGGATCCGGTGGACAGGGCTTCTATAGGAATGGCTACACCTTC	CASSGSGGQGFYRNGYTF
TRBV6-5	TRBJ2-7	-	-	TGTGCCAGCAGCCCAGGGGTATCCTACGAGCAGTACTTC	CASSPGVSYEQYF
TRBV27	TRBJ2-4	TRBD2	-	TGTGCCAGCAGTAGCAGACTAGCGGAGGCCAAAAACATTCAGTACTTC	CASSSRLAEAKNIQYF
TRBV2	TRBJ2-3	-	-	TGTGCCAGCAGTTCCTTAGCCCCCACAGATACGCAGTATTTT	CASSSLAPTDTQYF
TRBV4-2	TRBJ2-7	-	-	TGTGCCAGCAGCCAAGATCGGGCAGGAGTTTACGAGCAGTACTTC	CASSQDRAGVYEQYF
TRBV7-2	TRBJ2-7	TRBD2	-	TGTGCCAGCAGCTCCGTAGCGGGAGGTTGGTACGAGCAGTACTTC	CASSSVAGGWYEQYF
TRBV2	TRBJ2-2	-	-	TGTGCCAGCAGTAACAGGGAATTGGACACCGGGGAGCTGTTTTTT	CASSNRELDTGELFF
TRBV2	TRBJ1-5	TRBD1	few	TGTGCCAGCAGTACTACGGGACAGGGAAATCAGCCCCAGCATTTT	CASSTTGQGNQPQHF
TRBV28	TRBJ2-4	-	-	TGTGCCAGCAGTCGCCAGACAGTGAAAAACATTCAGTACTTC	CASSRQTVKNIQYF
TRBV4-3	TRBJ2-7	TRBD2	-	TGCGCCAGCAGCCAAAGTCCGGGAGGTTACGAGCAGTACTTC	CASSQSPGGYEQYF
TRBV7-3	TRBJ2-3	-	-	TGTGCCAGCAGCCCGGGACGCAGCACAGATACGCAGTATTTT	CASSPGRSTDTQYF
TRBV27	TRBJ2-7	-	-	TGTGCCAGCAGCAACACCAAAGGAGCTTACGAGCAGTACTTC	CASSNTKGAYEQYF
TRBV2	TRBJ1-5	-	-	TGTGCCAGCAGGGAAAATAGCAATCAGCCCCAGCATTTT	CASRENSNQPQHF
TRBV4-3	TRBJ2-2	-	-	TGCGCCAGCAGCCAAGCAGGGAGCACCGGGGAGCTGTTTTTT	CASSQAGSTGELFF
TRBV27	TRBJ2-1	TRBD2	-	TGTGCCAGCAGTTTTTTATTTAGCGGGAGGCACAATGAGCAGTTCTTC	CASSFLFSGRHNEQFF
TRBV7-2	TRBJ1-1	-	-	TGTGCCAGCAGCAGTGGGACGGTGGGTCTGGCTTTCTTT	CASSSGTVGLAFF